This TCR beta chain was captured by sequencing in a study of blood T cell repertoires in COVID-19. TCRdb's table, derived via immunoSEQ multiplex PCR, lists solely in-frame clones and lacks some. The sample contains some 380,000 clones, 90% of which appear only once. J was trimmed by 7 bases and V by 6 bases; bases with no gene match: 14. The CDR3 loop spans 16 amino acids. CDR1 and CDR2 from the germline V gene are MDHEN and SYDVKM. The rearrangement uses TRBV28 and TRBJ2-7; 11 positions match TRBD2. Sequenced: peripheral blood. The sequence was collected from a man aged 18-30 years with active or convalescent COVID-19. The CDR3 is CASSSQLAGVSIEQYF. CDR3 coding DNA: TGTGCCAGCAGCTCCCAACTAGCGGGGGTATCTATAGAGCAGTACTTC.